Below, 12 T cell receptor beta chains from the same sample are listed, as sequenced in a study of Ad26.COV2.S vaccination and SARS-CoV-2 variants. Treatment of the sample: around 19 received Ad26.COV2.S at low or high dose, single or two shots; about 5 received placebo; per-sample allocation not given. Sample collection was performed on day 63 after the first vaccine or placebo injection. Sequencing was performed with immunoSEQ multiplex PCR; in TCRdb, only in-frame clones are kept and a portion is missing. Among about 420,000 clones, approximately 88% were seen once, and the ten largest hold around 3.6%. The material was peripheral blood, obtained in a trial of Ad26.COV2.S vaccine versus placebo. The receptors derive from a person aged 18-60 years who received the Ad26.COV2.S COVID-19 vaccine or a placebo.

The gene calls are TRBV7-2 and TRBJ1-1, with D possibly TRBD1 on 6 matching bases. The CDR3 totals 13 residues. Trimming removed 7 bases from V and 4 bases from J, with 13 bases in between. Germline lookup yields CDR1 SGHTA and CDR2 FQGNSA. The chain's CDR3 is CASIRGGATEAFF. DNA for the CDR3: TGTGCCAGCATCCGTGGGGGGGCCACTGAAGCTTTCTTT.

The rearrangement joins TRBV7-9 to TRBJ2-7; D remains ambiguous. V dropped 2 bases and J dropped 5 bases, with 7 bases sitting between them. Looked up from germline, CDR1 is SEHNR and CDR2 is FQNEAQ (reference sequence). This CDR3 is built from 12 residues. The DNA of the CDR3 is TGTGCCAGCAGCTTACCACAGAACGAGCAGTACTTC. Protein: CASSLPQNEQYF.

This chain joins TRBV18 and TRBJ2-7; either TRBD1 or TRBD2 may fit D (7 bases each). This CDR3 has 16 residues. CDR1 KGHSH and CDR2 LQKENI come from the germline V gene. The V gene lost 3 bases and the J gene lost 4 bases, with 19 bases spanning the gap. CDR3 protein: CASSPSQGGGGYEQYF. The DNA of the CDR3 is TGTGCCAGCTCACCCTCCCAGGGAGGGGGCGGTTACGAGCAGTACTTC.

The DNA of the CDR3 is TGTGCCAGCAGCCTTAGGAGGGGGCAGGGGAATGAACGGCCCCAGCATTTT. Translated: CASSLRRGQGNERPQHF. The chain links TRBV28 to TRBJ1-5; 7 bases align to TRBD1. The CDR3 covers 17 residues. Trimming took 6 bases from V and 9 from J; bases not matched to a gene: 20. Germline CDR1 reads MDHEN; CDR2 reads SYDVKM.

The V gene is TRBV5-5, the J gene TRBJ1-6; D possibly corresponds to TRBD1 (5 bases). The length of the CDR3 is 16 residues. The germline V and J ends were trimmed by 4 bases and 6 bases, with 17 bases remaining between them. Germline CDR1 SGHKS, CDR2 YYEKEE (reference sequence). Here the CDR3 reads CASSLAAGTANSPLHF. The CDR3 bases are TGTGCCAGCAGCCTAGCCGCCGGGACCGCTAATTCACCCCTCCACTTT.

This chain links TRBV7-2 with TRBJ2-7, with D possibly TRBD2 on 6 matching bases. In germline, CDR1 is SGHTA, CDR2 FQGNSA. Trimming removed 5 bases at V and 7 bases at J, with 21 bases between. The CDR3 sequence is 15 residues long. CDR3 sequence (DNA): TGTGCCAGCAGCCCCCCCTCGGCTGGGGCGGGGGAGCAGTACTTC. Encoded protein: CASSPPSAGAGEQYF.

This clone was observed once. For the CDR3, the DNA is TGTGCCAGCAGTTTAGTCCGGGACACTGAAGCTTTCTTT. It specifies CASSLVRDTEAFF. This sequence joins TRBV27 and TRBJ1-1; D remains ambiguous. The CDR3 consists of 13 residues. CDR1 MNHEY and CDR2 SMNVEV come from the germline V gene (reference sequence). Trimming removed 2 bases from V and 3 bases from J, with 7 bases in between.

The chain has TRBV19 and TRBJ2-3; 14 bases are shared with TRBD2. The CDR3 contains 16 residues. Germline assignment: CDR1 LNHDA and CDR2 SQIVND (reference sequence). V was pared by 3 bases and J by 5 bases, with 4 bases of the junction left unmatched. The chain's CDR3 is CASSIGLAGGQDTQYF. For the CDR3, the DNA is TGTGCCAGTAGTATCGGACTAGCGGGGGGCCAAGATACGCAGTATTTT. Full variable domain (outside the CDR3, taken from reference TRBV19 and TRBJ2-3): DGGITQSPKYLFRKEGQNVTLSCEQNLNHDAMYWYRQDPGQGLRLIYYSQIVNDFQKGDIAEGYSVSREKKESFPLTVTSAQKNPTAFYLCASSIGLAGGQDTQYFGPGTRLTVL.

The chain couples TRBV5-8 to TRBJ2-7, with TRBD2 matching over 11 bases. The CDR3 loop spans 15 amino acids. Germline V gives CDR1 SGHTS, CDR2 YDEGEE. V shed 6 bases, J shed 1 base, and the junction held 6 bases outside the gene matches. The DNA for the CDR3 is TGTGCCAGCACCTCTCTAGCGGGGGGTTCCTACGAGCAGTACTTC. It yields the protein CASTSLAGGSYEQYF.

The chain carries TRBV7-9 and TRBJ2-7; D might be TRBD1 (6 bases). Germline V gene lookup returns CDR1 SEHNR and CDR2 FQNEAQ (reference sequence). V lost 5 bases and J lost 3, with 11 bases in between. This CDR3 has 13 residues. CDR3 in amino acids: CASSHSQGYEQYF. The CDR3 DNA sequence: TGTGCCAGCAGCCATTCACAGGGCTACGAGCAGTACTTC.

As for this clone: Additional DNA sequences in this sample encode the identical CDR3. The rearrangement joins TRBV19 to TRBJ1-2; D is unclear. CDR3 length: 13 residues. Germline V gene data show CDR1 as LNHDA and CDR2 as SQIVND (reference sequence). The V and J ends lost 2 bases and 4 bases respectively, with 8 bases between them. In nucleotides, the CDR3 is TGTGCCAGTAGTATAAGTCAATCCTATGGCTACACCTTC. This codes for CASSISQSYGYTF.

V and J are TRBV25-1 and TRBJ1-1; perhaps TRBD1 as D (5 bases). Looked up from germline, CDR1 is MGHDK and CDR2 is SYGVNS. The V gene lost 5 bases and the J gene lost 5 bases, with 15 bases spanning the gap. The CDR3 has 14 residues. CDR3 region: CASSPGTAGTEAFF. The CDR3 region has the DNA TGTGCCAGCAGTCCCGGGACCGCGGGGACTGAAGCTTTCTTT.